This entry is about one TCR beta chain. The data were taken from a study of control samples from healthy donors and cancer patients. Measured with immunoSEQ multiplex PCR; TCRdb has only the in-frame clones, and not every one. The sample includes roughly 130,000 clones, around nine tenths of them seen just once. This sequence originates from a man in his late teens or twenties in good health. What was sequenced was blood.

CDR3 protein: CASSPGFDGTDTQYF. The CDR3 region has the DNA TGTGCCAGCAGCCCTGGATTCGACGGGACAGATACGCAGTATTTT. This chain uses TRBV11-3 with TRBJ2-3, with D unresolved. Trimming took 5 bases from V and 3 from J, leaving 15 bases between them. The germline V gene encodes CDR1 SGHNT and CDR2 YENEEA. The CDR3 contains 15 residues.